The 15 T cell receptor beta chains below come from one sample, sequenced in a study of blood T cell repertoires in COVID-19. The table came from immunoSEQ multiplex PCR; TCRdb's copy has only in-frame clones and leaves some out. The sample consists of 130,000 or so clones, around 83% of them appearing once. The source material was peripheral blood. The source is a woman in her fifties or sixties with acute or convalescent COVID-19.

V and J are TRBV9 and TRBJ2-3, with TRBD2 as a possible D gene (5 bases). The CDR3 runs 15 residues. V gave up 0 bases and J gave up 2 bases, with 10 bases separating them. Germline CDR1 reads SGDLS; CDR2 reads YYNGEE. The CDR3 sequence is CASSVGAVPTDTQYF. CDR3 nucleotides: TGTGCCAGCAGCGTAGGAGCGGTTCCCACAGATACGCAGTATTTT.

The rearrangement links TRBV11-2 to TRBJ2-2; TRBD2 is a possible D gene (6 bases). This CDR3 has 15 amino acids. Trimming took off 4 bases at V and 4 bases at J, with 13 bases between the two ends. Germline values: CDR1 SGHAT, CDR2 FQNNGV. The CDR3 sequence is CASSSWAGGTGELFF. In DNA, the CDR3 is TGTGCCAGCAGCTCATGGGCCGGGGGCACCGGGGAGCTGTTTTTT.

The chain carries TRBV3-1 (or the pseudogene TRBV3-2) and TRBJ2-1, with D unclear. V dropped 1 base and J dropped 8 bases, with 12 bases sitting between them. This CDR3 has 14 residues. The germline gives CDR1 LGHDT, CDR2 YNNKEL (reference sequence). In DNA, the CDR3 is TGTGCCAGCAGCCAAGGCTCTCGGGTGGATGAGCAGTTCTTC. Translation: CASSQGSRVDEQFF.

The genes are TRBV29-1 and TRBJ2-3, with D possibly being TRBD1 (5 bases). Trimming took off 4 bases at V and 2 bases at J, with 13 bases between the two ends. The CDR3 totals 14 residues. From germline, CDR1 is SQVTM and CDR2 ANQGSEA. The CDR3 here is CSVAQGRDTDTQYF. The CDR3 region has the DNA TGCAGCGTTGCCCAGGGCAGGGACACAGATACGCAGTATTTT.

The J gene is TRBJ1-3, the V gene TRBV30; D is possibly TRBD1 (6 bases). Germline V gene data show CDR1 as GTSNPN and CDR2 as SVGIG (reference sequence). CDR3 length: 13 amino acids. Trimming took 2 bases from V and 5 from J, leaving 10 bases between them. CDR3 in amino acids: CAWSRGTRNTIYF. CDR3 DNA sequence: TGTGCCTGGAGTAGGGGGACTAGAAACACCATATATTTT.

The chain couples TRBV7-9 to TRBJ1-5; D might be TRBD1 (5 bases). The CDR3 is 15 residues long. CDR1 is SEHNR, CDR2 FQNEAQ, per germline (reference sequence). Between the trimmed V and J ends, which lost 0 bases and 6 bases, there was a span of 12 bases. The CDR3 protein is CASSLARQGPQPQHF. In DNA form, the CDR3 reads TGTGCCAGCAGCTTAGCGAGGCAGGGTCCTCAGCCCCAGCATTTT.

This sequence joins TRBV6-2 or TRBV6-3 and TRBJ2-2, with a weak D call TRBD2 (6 bases). V was cut by 1 base and J by 5 bases, with 20 bases left in between. Germline V gene data show CDR1 as MNHEY and CDR2 as SVGEGT. The CDR3 covers 18 residues. The CDR3 DNA reads as TGTGCCAGCAGTTACTTACCGGGACTCACTATAAAGACCGGGGAGCTGTTTTTT. Amino acids: CASSYLPGLTIKTGELFF.

V usage is TRBV25-1 and J usage is TRBJ1-6; 9 nucleotides line up with TRBD1. CDR1 is MGHDK and CDR2 is SYGVNS in the germline V gene. V was pared by 5 bases and J by 9 bases, with 8 bases of the junction left unmatched. The CDR3 spans 15 residues. The CDR3 nucleotides are TGTGCCAGCAGTTCATTGACAGGGGGAGGTTCACCCCTCCACTTT. As protein: CASSSLTGGGSPLHF.

The chain uses TRBV7-8 and TRBJ1-6; 10 bases line up with TRBD1. The V segment lost 0 bases and the J segment 9 bases; nucleotides outside the gene matches: 5. The CDR3 is made up of 16 amino acids. CDR1 is SGHVS and CDR2 is FQNEAQ in the germline V gene. Written as DNA, the CDR3 is TGTGCCAGCAGCTTAGCTGTGGACAGGGGGAGTTCACCCCTCCACTTT. Its translation is CASSLAVDRGSSPLHF.

The chain links TRBV28 to TRBJ1-1; 9 bases map to TRBD1. J lost 10 bases, V lost 2 bases, and 8 bases had no gene match. In germline, CDR1 is MDHEN, CDR2 SYDVKM. CDR3 size: 14 residues. CDR3 nucleotide sequence: TGTGCCAGCAGTTTAATTCAGGGGGGACAGGGAGCTTTCTTT. Its translation is CASSLIQGGQGAFF.

The chain uses TRBV28 and TRBJ2-3; 9 nucleotides agree with TRBD2. The CDR3 consists of 15 residues. V lost 3 bases and J lost 1; bases outside the gene matches: 2. Looked up from germline, CDR1 is MDHEN and CDR2 is SYDVKM. CDR3 protein: CASSFSGGGTDTQYF. Written as DNA, the CDR3 is TGTGCCAGCAGTTTTAGCGGGGGAGGCACAGATACGCAGTATTTT.

The gene calls are TRBV2 and TRBJ2-1, with 9 nucleotides matching TRBD1. V lost 7 bases and J lost 5; bases outside the gene matches: 6. CDR3 length equals 14 residues. Germline V gene lookup returns CDR1 SNHLY and CDR2 FYNNEI. CDR3 residues: CASTWTGVNNEQFF. CDR3 DNA sequence: TGTGCCAGCACCTGGACAGGGGTAAACAATGAGCAGTTCTTC.

The chain links TRBV5-1 to TRBJ2-3; D remains ambiguous. The CDR3 loop spans 15 amino acids. Between the trimmed V and J ends, which lost 0 bases and 0 bases, there was a span of 8 bases. From germline, CDR1 is SGHRS and CDR2 YFSETQ. The chain's CDR3 is CASSLVATSTDTQYF. In nucleotides, the CDR3 is TGCGCCAGCAGCTTGGTGGCGACTAGCACAGATACGCAGTATTTT.

V gene TRBV2 combines with J gene TRBJ2-7; TRBD1 matches 7 bases. The V gene end was trimmed by 8 bases and the J gene end by 5 bases; junction bases not matched to a gene: 15. Germline lookup yields CDR1 SNHLY and CDR2 FYNNEI. The CDR3 spans 15 residues. The CDR3 reads CASGVVTGNLDEQYF. CDR3 nucleotides: TGTGCCAGCGGAGTGGTGACAGGGAATCTCGACGAGCAGTACTTC.

This chain uses TRBV19 with TRBJ2-1, with 10 bases that match TRBD1. The CDR3 spans 15 residues. Germline values: CDR1 LNHDA, CDR2 SQIVND (reference sequence). Trimming removed 5 bases from V and 4 bases from J; junction bases left unmatched: 5. The CDR3 here is CASSPGQGPYNEQFF. The CDR3 region has the DNA TGTGCCAGTAGTCCGGGACAGGGGCCGTACAATGAGCAGTTCTTC.